These 30 T cell receptor beta chains share one sample of origin, sequenced in a study of post-analysis software for immune sequencing data. These receptors' antigens are unknown. Study outcomes and limitations: A few TRBV segments appeared more often in patients than in controls, and TRBV5-6, TRBV5-1 and TRBV20-1 were among these.

Unique molecular identifiers had been added to the TCR beta cDNA libraries. TCRdb re-analysed the PCR reads in MiXCR, keeping a single row per CDR3 protein. The data show under 900,000 distinct CDR3 sequences, approximately 57% seen once. The sequenced sample was blood. Receptor source: a girl between 5 and 17 years old with multiple sclerosis.

In its sample, this clonotype was seen many times. The genes are TRBV14 and TRBJ2-7, with D hard to call. V lost 2 bases and J lost 1, with 0 bases in between. CDR1 and CDR2 (germline): SGHDN, FVKESK. This CDR3 has 11 residues. CDR3 sequence: CASSQSYEQYF. In nucleotides, the CDR3 is TGTGCCAGCAGCCAATCCTACGAGCAGTACTTC.

This clonotype turned up a few times. The chain is built from TRBV3-1 and TRBJ2-1; TRBD2 aligns across 9 bases. The CDR3 has 15 amino acids. V trimming: 2 bases; J trimming: 4 bases; junction bases outside the gene matches: 3. Germline CDR1 LGHDT, CDR2 YNNKEL (reference sequence). In DNA form, the CDR3 reads TGTGCCAGCAGCCAACTAGCGGGGTTGTACAATGAGCAGTTCTTC. It encodes CASSQLAGLYNEQFF.

The chain couples TRBV6-6 to TRBJ2-1, with D perhaps matching TRBD1 (6 bases). This CDR3 has 16 residues. Germline V CDR1 and CDR2: MNHNY, SVGAGI (reference sequence). V was shortened by 0 bases and J by 2 bases, with 11 bases between the two germline ends. The CDR3 protein is CASSYSLTGPYNEQFF. CDR3 in DNA: TGTGCCAGCAGTTACTCGCTCACAGGGCCCTACAATGAGCAGTTCTTC.

The sample holds one count of this clonotype. The chain has TRBV7-6 and TRBJ1-2; D is uncertain. The germline V gene has CDR1 SGHVS and CDR2 FNYEAQ. V was pared by 2 bases and J by 0 bases, with 10 bases between. The CDR3 spans 15 residues. The DNA for the CDR3 is TGTGCCAGCAGCTTATTCACTGGAGCTAACTATGGCTACACCTTC. It encodes CASSLFTGANYGYTF.

This clonotype was seen a few times. This chain joins TRBV29-1 and TRBJ2-7; D not certain. V was shortened by 1 base and J by 5 bases, with 15 bases between the two germline ends. CDR1 and CDR2 (germline): SQVTM, ANQGSEA. The CDR3 consists of 14 residues. CDR3 residues: CSVEGSESPNEQYF. The CDR3, as DNA: TGCAGCGTTGAAGGATCCGAGAGTCCGAACGAGCAGTACTTC.

The chain employs TRBV30 and TRBJ1-2; possible D gene TRBD1, 6 bases. V gave up 4 bases and J gave up 4 bases, with 13 bases separating them. The CDR3 contains 13 residues. Germline CDR1 is GTSNPN and CDR2 is SVGIG (reference sequence). CDR3 loop: CAWNTQGTYGYTF. The CDR3 DNA reads TGTGCCTGGAATACACAGGGAACCTATGGCTACACCTTC.

The J gene is TRBJ2-4, the V gene TRBV9, with 8 nucleotides matching TRBD2. The CDR3 is made up of 14 amino acids. The germline V gene has CDR1 SGDLS and CDR2 YYNGEE. V shed 4 bases, J shed 9 bases, and the junction held 9 bases outside the gene matches. The CDR3 DNA reads TGTGCCAGCAGCCCTAGCGGGCAGGCAGGCATTCAGTACTTC. Translating gives CASSPSGQAGIQYF. Full variable domain (outside the CDR3, taken from reference TRBV9 and TRBJ2-4): DSGVTQTPKHLITATGQRVTLRCSPRSGDLSVYWYQQSLDQGLQFLIQYYNGEERAKGNILERFSAQQFPDLHSELNLSSLELGDSALYFCASSPSGQAGIQYFGAGTRLSVL.

The V call is TRBV7-2, the J call TRBJ2-4, with D perhaps matching TRBD1 (6 bases). Germline V CDR1 and CDR2: SGHTA, FQGNSA. The length of the CDR3 is 19 residues. Trimming removed 1 base at V and 1 base at J, with 20 bases between. The CDR3 DNA reads as TGTGCCAGCAGCTTAGAGGTCTGGGGGCAGGGGTCGGCCAAAAACATTCAGTACTTC. This codes for CASSLEVWGQGSAKNIQYF.

This chain uses TRBV20-1 with TRBJ2-7; 12 bases match TRBD2. Per the germline V gene, CDR1 is DFQATT and CDR2 is SNEGSKA (reference sequence). CDR3 length: 14 residues. The ends lost 4 bases at V and 5 bases at J; junction bases unmatched: 6. CDR3 in amino acids: CSATTSGRTDEQYF. CDR3 DNA: TGCAGTGCTACGACTAGCGGGAGAACCGACGAGCAGTACTTC.

This clonotype was counted only a few times. V gene TRBV6-5 combines with J gene TRBJ1-6; no reliable D call. The CDR3 consists of 16 residues. V lost 5 bases, J lost 7 bases, and 18 bases lay in between. Germline V gene sequence: CDR1 MNHEY, CDR2 SVGAGI. The CDR3 DNA reads as TGTGCCAGCAGTCCAACCACTACCCTAGCGAATTCACCCCTCCACTTT. Its protein product is CASSPTTTLANSPLHF.

The rearrangement uses TRBV20-1 and TRBJ2-1; 12 bases fit TRBD2. CDR1 DFQATT and CDR2 SNEGSKA come from the germline V gene (reference sequence). The CDR3 length is 15 residues. With V trimmed by 3 bases and J by 3 bases, 3 bases remained unmatched. CDR3 region: CSASPTSGGYNEQFF. CDR3 DNA sequence: TGCAGTGCTAGCCCGACTAGCGGGGGCTACAATGAGCAGTTCTTC.

About this clonotype: One end of the junction fails to match germline, which may point to a read error. V gene TRBV29-1 combines with J gene TRBJ2-5, with 7 bases aligning to TRBD1. This CDR3 has 13 amino acids. The V gene's germline CDR1 is SQVTM and CDR2 ANQGSEA. CDR3 protein: CSVTQGYQETRYF. CDR3 bases: TGCAGCGTAACACAGGGGTACCAAGAGACCCGGTACTTC.

The chain has TRBV4-2 and TRBJ2-3; 7 nucleotides agree with TRBD2. The ends lost 1 base at V and 0 bases at J; junction bases unmatched: 4. Germline V gene sequence: CDR1 LGHNA, CDR2 YNFKEQ. This CDR3 contains 16 residues. CDR3 in DNA: TGTGCCAGCAGCCAAGCCGGGGGGAGAAGCACAGATACGCAGTATTTT. Translation: CASSQAGGRSTDTQYF.

This chain connects TRBV4-1 to TRBJ2-5; D unresolved. V lost 3 bases, J lost 3 bases, and 5 bases lay in between. Germline V lookup: CDR1 MGHRA, CDR2 YSYEKL. The CDR3 spans 12 residues. The CDR3 protein is CASSHTEETQYF. The CDR3, as DNA: TGCGCCAGCAGCCACACGGAAGAGACCCAGTACTTC.

This chain joins TRBV20-1 and TRBJ1-5; D possibly corresponds to TRBD1 (5 bases). This CDR3 is 13 amino acids long. V was clipped by 4 bases and J by 9 bases, with 16 bases between them. Germline CDR1 reads DFQATT; CDR2 reads SNEGSKA (reference sequence). CDR3: CSAIVLGAGPQHF. The CDR3 DNA reads as TGCAGTGCTATTGTCCTCGGGGCGGGGCCCCAGCATTTT.

V and J are TRBV9 and TRBJ1-1; the match to TRBD1 covers 7 bases. This CDR3 contains 13 residues. Germline lookup yields CDR1 SGDLS and CDR2 YYNGEE. The ends lost 7 bases at V and 4 bases at J; junction bases unmatched: 7. CDR3 in DNA: TGTGCCAGCTCACGGAGGGGGCTCACTGAAGCTTTCTTT. Protein product: CASSRRGLTEAFF.

This clonotype was counted only a few times. V gene TRBV7-6 combines with J gene TRBJ1-2; the match to TRBD1 covers 9 bases. Germline assignment: CDR1 SGHVS and CDR2 FNYEAQ. CDR3 size: 13 residues. V lost 5 bases, J lost 8 bases, and 6 bases stayed unmatched. The CDR3: CASSTDRGNGYTF. DNA for the CDR3: TGTGCCAGCAGCACAGACAGGGGGAACGGCTACACCTTC.

A remark on this clonotype: A junction end diverges from the germline sequence, so it may reflect a read error. The chain couples TRBV4-1 to TRBJ2-1; TRBD1 agrees at 8 bases. CDR1 is MGHRA and CDR2 is YSYEKL in the germline V gene. This CDR3 contains 16 residues. The CDR3 loop is CASSATGEPSYNEQFF. The CDR3 nucleotides read TGTGCCAGCAGCGCGACAGGGGAGCCATCCTACAATGAGCAGTTCTTC.

The DNA of the CDR3 is TGTGCCAGCAGTGACTCGGCAGGGGGCAGTTTTACTGAAGCTTTCTTT. Residues: CASSDSAGGSFTEAFF. The genes are TRBV6-4 and TRBJ1-1; 8 bases are a match to TRBD1. The CDR3 runs to 16 residues. The J segment lost 5 bases and the V segment lost 0 bases, leaving 8 bases of the junction unmatched. Germline V gene lookup returns CDR1 MRHNA and CDR2 SNTAGT.

The chain uses TRBV5-6 and TRBJ2-5; perhaps TRBD2 as D (6 bases). V was cut by 4 bases and J by 0 bases, with 22 bases left in between. Germline loops: CDR1 SGHDT, CDR2 YYEEEE. This CDR3 is 18 amino acids long. CDR3 DNA sequence: TGTGCCAGCAGCAAAGCCCGTCCGGGACTCCCGTACCAAGAGACCCAGTACTTC. Translated, it gives CASSKARPGLPYQETQYF.

The V call is TRBV12-3 or TRBV12-4, the J call TRBJ1-2; 9 positions agree with TRBD1. This CDR3 is built from 15 residues. V shed 6 bases and J 8 bases; nucleotides not matched to a gene: 13. This CDR3 reads CASRPGTGKVGGYTF. The CDR3 DNA follows: TGTGCCAGCAGACCCGGGACAGGGAAGGTTGGCGGCTACACCTTC.

This clonotype was found a few times. DNA of the CDR3: TGTGCCAGCAGCTCCCAGGGGGACATCTACGAGCAGTACTTC. Protein sequence: CASSSQGDIYEQYF. V is TRBV5-4 and J is TRBJ2-7; 7 positions agree with TRBD1. There are 14 residues in the CDR3. Looked up from germline, CDR1 is SGHNT and CDR2 is YYREEE (reference sequence). After removal of 3 bases from V and 3 bases from J, the junction contained 6 bases not matched to a gene. The full variable domain, with the rest looked up from reference TRBV5-4 and TRBJ2-7, is ETGVTQSPTHLIKTRGQQVTLRCSSQSGHNTVSWYQQALGQGPQFIFQYYREEENGRGNFPPRFSGLQFPNYSSELNVNALELDDSALYLCASSSQGDIYEQYFGPGTRLTVT.

In its sample, this clonotype was seen a few times. This sequence joins TRBV30 and TRBJ2-3; TRBD2 matches at 7 bases. The CDR3 has 15 residues. Germline V gene lookup returns CDR1 GTSNPN and CDR2 SVGIG (reference sequence). V trimming: 2 bases; J trimming: 2 bases; junction bases outside the gene matches: 7. The CDR3 is CAWSMASGYTDTQYF. The CDR3 coding sequence is TGTGCCTGGAGTATGGCTAGCGGATACACAGATACGCAGTATTTT. Full variable domain (remainder filled in from reference TRBV30 and TRBJ2-3): SQTIHQWPATLVQPVGSPLSLECTVEGTSNPNLYWYRQAAGRGLQLLFYSVGIGQISSEVPQNLSASRPQDRQFILSSKKLLLSDSGFYLCAWSMASGYTDTQYFGPGTRLTVL.

The rearrangement joins TRBV6-5 to TRBJ2-3; the match to TRBD2 covers 10 bases. The CDR3 loop spans 15 amino acids. Germline V gene lookup returns CDR1 MNHEY and CDR2 SVGAGI. Unmatched junction bases numbered 10, after V lost 8 bases and J lost 5 bases. CDR3 DNA: TGTGCCAGCGGCTATAGCGGGAGGAATAAAGATACGCAGTATTTT. This translates into CASGYSGRNKDTQYF.

This clonotype was counted only a few times. V usage is TRBV5-6 and J usage is TRBJ2-7; 10 nucleotides align to TRBD2. The germline CDR1 and CDR2 sequences are SGHDT and YYEEEE. Trimming removed 3 bases from V and 4 bases from J; junction bases left unmatched: 16. The CDR3 loop spans 18 amino acids. The CDR3 protein is CASSYGSARLAGRYEQYF. The CDR3 nucleotides read TGTGCCAGCAGCTATGGATCCGCAAGACTAGCGGGCAGGTACGAGCAGTACTTC.

The chain carries TRBV29-1 and TRBJ1-1; D is undetermined. The CDR3 spans 12 residues. The V and J ends lost 7 bases and 1 base respectively, with 10 bases between them. Germline V gives CDR1 SQVTM, CDR2 ANQGSEA. CDR3 sequence: CSALGRNTEAFF. CDR3 sequence (DNA): TGCAGCGCCCTGGGGAGGAACACTGAAGCTTTCTTT.

This clonotype showed up just a few times. The rearrangement joins TRBV29-1 to TRBJ2-1; unclear D gene. V shed 3 bases and J shed 1 base, with 13 bases lying between them. The CDR3 is 15 amino acids. Germline V gene data show CDR1 as SQVTM and CDR2 as ANQGSEA. The CDR3 DNA follows: TGCAGCGTTGAGCTACCGGACGTTTCCTACAATGAGCAGTTCTTC. It is translated as CSVELPDVSYNEQFF.

J is TRBJ1-1 and V is TRBV20-1, with TRBD1 matching over 8 bases. The germline gives CDR1 DFQATT, CDR2 SNEGSKA (reference sequence). The CDR3 has 13 residues. The V gene end was trimmed by 6 bases and the J gene end by 2 bases; junction bases not matched to a gene: 5. The CDR3 sequence is CSAKDRVNTEAFF. The CDR3 DNA reads as TGCAGTGCGAAGGACAGGGTCAACACTGAAGCTTTCTTT.

This rearrangement joins TRBV29-1 to TRBJ1-2; 8 bases line up with TRBD1. V dropped 5 bases and J dropped 3; count of bases not matched to a gene: 5. The CDR3 is 13 residues long. Germline loops: CDR1 SQVTM, CDR2 ANQGSEA. The CDR3 DNA reads TGCAGCGTTTCCAGGGGGCAGGACTATGGCTACACCTTC. Protein sequence: CSVSRGQDYGYTF.

The chain employs TRBV29-1 and TRBJ2-7; TRBD1 aligns across 8 bases. Unmatched junction bases numbered 10, after V lost 7 bases and J lost 2 bases. Per germline, CDR1 SQVTM and CDR2 ANQGSEA. The length of the CDR3 is 14 residues. The CDR3 spells CSAAWTGLPYEQYF. The CDR3 region has the DNA TGCAGCGCCGCTTGGACAGGGCTCCCCTACGAGCAGTACTTC.